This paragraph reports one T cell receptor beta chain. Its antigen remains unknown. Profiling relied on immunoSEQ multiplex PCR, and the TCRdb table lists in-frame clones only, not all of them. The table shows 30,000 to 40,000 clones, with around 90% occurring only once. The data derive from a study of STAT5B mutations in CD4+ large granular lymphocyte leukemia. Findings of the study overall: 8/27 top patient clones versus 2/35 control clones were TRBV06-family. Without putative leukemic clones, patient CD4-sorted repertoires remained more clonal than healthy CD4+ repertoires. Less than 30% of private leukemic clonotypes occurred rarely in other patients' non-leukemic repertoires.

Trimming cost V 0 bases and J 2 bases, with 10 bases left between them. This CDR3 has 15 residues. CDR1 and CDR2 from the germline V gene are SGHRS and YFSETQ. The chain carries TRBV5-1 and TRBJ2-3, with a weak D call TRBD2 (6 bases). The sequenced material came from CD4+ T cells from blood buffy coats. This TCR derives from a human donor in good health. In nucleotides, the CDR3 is TGCGCCAGCAGCTTGGGACTAGGGGCCACAGATACGCAGTATTTT. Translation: CASSLGLGATDTQYF.